The 13 T cell receptor beta chains presented below share a single source sample, sequenced in a study of T cell responses to AZD1222 COVID-19 vaccine. TCRdb's copy holds only in-frame clones and misses some; the assay was immunoSEQ multiplex PCR. Here the sample spans about 220,000 clones, approximately 94% being singletons. This specimen was peripheral blood, taken on day 0 of MenACWY control vaccination. These receptors all come from an adult in good health.

The chain links TRBV4-2 to TRBJ1-2; D ambiguous. This CDR3 comprises 15 residues. V was shortened by 1 base and J by 0 bases, with 9 bases between the two germline ends. CDR1 and CDR2 (germline): LGHNA, YNFKEQ. The CDR3, as DNA: TGTGCCAGCAGCCAAGTTGGTACCGCTAACTATGGCTACACCTTC. Translated, it gives CASSQVGTANYGYTF.

J is TRBJ1-6 and V is TRBV5-1; 9 bases are shared with TRBD1. Losses at the gene ends were 4 bases for V and 3 bases for J; bases not matched to a gene: 11. CDR1 and CDR2 (germline): SGHRS, YFSETQ. The CDR3 covers 18 residues. CDR3 DNA: TGCGCCAGCAGCCCGGAAGGGACAGGGTTCCACTATAATTCACCCCTCCACTTT. Translated, it gives CASSPEGTGFHYNSPLHF.

V is TRBV9 and J is TRBJ1-1; D uncertain. V lost 4 bases and J lost 4, with 17 bases in between. CDR1 and CDR2 (germline): SGDLS, YYNGEE. The CDR3 has 15 amino acids. CDR3 residues: CASSPSDGVGTEAFF. The CDR3 nucleotides are TGTGCCAGCAGCCCCTCTGATGGGGTGGGCACTGAAGCTTTCTTT.

V and J are TRBV24-1 and TRBJ1-4; 7 nucleotides align to TRBD1. Germline lookup yields CDR1 KGHDR and CDR2 SFDVKD. J gave up 0 bases and V 4 bases, and 19 bases lay outside the gene matches. CDR3 length: 21 residues. DNA for the CDR3: TGTGCCACCAGTGACGCTGACAGGGAGCAGATGTTAATTTCAACTAATGAAAAACTGTTTTTT. Its protein product is CATSDADREQMLISTNEKLFF.

The gene calls are TRBV5-8 and TRBJ1-6; unclear D gene. Germline V CDR1 and CDR2: SGHTS, YDEGEE. Trimming stripped 1 base from V and 10 bases from J, with 6 bases between. There are 12 residues in the CDR3. CDR3 in amino acids: CASSLWGSPLHF. The CDR3 DNA reads as TGTGCCAGCAGCTTGTGGGGATCACCCCTCCACTTT.

This sequence joins TRBV18 and TRBJ1-5; D not resolved. CDR1 is KGHSH and CDR2 is LQKENI in the germline V gene. Deletions cut 3 bases from V and 0 bases from J, with 9 bases between. The CDR3 has 15 residues. In DNA form, the CDR3 reads TGTGCCAGCTCACCGTCAGGAAATAGCAATCAGCCCCAGCATTTT. Protein: CASSPSGNSNQPQHF. Using reference TRBV18 and TRBJ1-5 for the parts outside the CDR3, the full variable domain is NAGVMQNPRHLVRRRGQEARLRCSPMKGHSHVYWYRQLPEEGLKFMVYLQKENIIDESGMPKERFSAEFPKEGPSILRIQQVVRGDSAAYFCASSPSGNSNQPQHFGDGTRLSIL.

The chain recombines TRBV7-3 with TRBJ2-2; no firm D call. CDR1 and CDR2 (germline): SGHTA, FQGTGA. The CDR3 contains 12 residues. Trimming shortened V by 5 bases and J by 2 bases, and 3 bases separated the two germline ends. The chain's CDR3 is CASSTNTGELFF. The CDR3 nucleotides read TGTGCCAGCAGCACCAACACCGGGGAGCTGTTTTTT. Supplemented by reference TRBV7-3 and TRBJ2-2, the full variable domain reads GAGVSQTPSNKVTEKGKYVELRCDPISGHTALYWYRQSLGQGPEFLIYFQGTGAADDSGLPNDRFFAVRPEGSVSTLKIQRTERGDSAVYLCASSTNTGELFFGEGSRLTVL.

V gene TRBV28 combines with J gene TRBJ1-6; D is possibly TRBD1 (6 bases). CDR3 length: 15 amino acids. The V gene's germline CDR1 is MDHEN and CDR2 SYDVKM. V lost 5 bases to trimming and J lost 7 bases, with 15 bases between them. CDR3 DNA sequence: TGTGCCAGCAGTGGCTCCGCAGGGGCAAATTCACCCCTCCACTTT. This gives the protein CASSGSAGANSPLHF.

J is TRBJ2-2 and V is TRBV5-1; D might be TRBD2 (5 bases). The CDR3 covers 16 residues. V dropped 0 bases and J dropped 5 bases, with 14 bases sitting between them. Per the germline V gene, CDR1 is SGHRS and CDR2 is YFSETQ. The DNA for the CDR3 is TGCGCCAGCAGCTTGGATGGCGGGCCGGGGACCGGGGAGCTGTTTTTT. It codes for CASSLDGGPGTGELFF.

This rearrangement joins TRBV5-1 to TRBJ2-7; D unclear. The germline V and J ends were trimmed by 1 base and 2 bases, with 10 bases remaining between them. This CDR3 contains 14 residues. The germline CDR1 and CDR2 sequences are SGHRS and YFSETQ. The CDR3 DNA is TGCGCCAGCAGCTTGTCCCAAGCGCCCTACGAGCAGTACTTC. As protein: CASSLSQAPYEQYF.

The V call is TRBV30, the J call TRBJ1-1; D unclear. V lost 4 bases and J 5 bases, leaving 14 bases between the germline ends. Germline V gene sequence: CDR1 GTSNPN, CDR2 SVGIG (reference sequence). The CDR3 extends over 13 amino acids. The CDR3 reads CAWNWARETEAFF. The CDR3 region has the DNA TGTGCCTGGAATTGGGCCCGAGAAACTGAAGCTTTCTTT.

CDR3 sequence reads: CASSRGWNTEAFF. In DNA form, the CDR3 reads TGTGCCAGCAGCAGGGGGTGGAACACTGAAGCTTTCTTT. The rearrangement joins TRBV7-9 to TRBJ1-1, with a possible D match to TRBD1 (6 bases). V was pared by 5 bases and J by 1 base, with 8 bases between. CDR3 size: 13 residues. CDR1 and CDR2 from the germline V gene are SEHNR and FQNEAQ (reference sequence).

The rearrangement joins TRBV19 to TRBJ1-5, with 9 bases identical to TRBD1. The CDR3 totals 13 residues. The germline V gene has CDR1 LNHDA and CDR2 SQIVND (reference sequence). The V segment lost 8 bases and the J segment 6 bases; nucleotides outside the gene matches: 5. The CDR3 is CASGDREIQPQHF. DNA for the CDR3: TGTGCCAGTGGGGACAGGGAAATTCAGCCCCAGCATTTT. The whole variable domain, filled in from reference TRBV19 and TRBJ1-5, reads DGGITQSPKYLFRKEGQNVTLSCEQNLNHDAMYWYRQDPGQGLRLIYYSQIVNDFQKGDIAEGYSVSREKKESFPLTVTSAQKNPTAFYLCASGDREIQPQHFGDGTRLSIL.